Below, 13 T cell receptor beta chains from the same sample are listed, as sequenced in a study of blood T cell repertoires in COVID-19. Libraries were prepared by immunoSEQ multiplex PCR; TCRdb keeps only in-frame clonotypes and omits some of them. The sample contains roughly 150,000 clones, roughly 80% of which appear only once. Source material: peripheral blood. The receptors were gathered from a man aged 55 to 70 with acute or convalescent COVID-19.

The rearrangement links TRBV2 to TRBJ1-6; D is perhaps TRBD1 (6 bases). Germline V gene sequence: CDR1 SNHLY, CDR2 FYNNEI. The CDR3 has 17 amino acids. Trimming left V 4 bases short and J 1 base short, with 14 bases between. The CDR3 nucleotides are TGTGCCAGCAGTGTTTGGGACATGGGGTCCTATAATTCACCCCTCCACTTT. Translated, it gives CASSVWDMGSYNSPLHF.

The V call is TRBV27, the J call TRBJ1-6; 8 bases map to TRBD1. The CDR3 is made up of 14 amino acids. Germline V CDR1 and CDR2: MNHEY, SMNVEV (reference sequence). Unmatched junction bases numbered 4, after V lost 4 bases and J lost 8 bases. This CDR3 reads CASSSGTGHSPLHF. In DNA, the CDR3 is TGTGCCAGCAGTTCCGGGACAGGCCATTCACCCCTCCACTTT.

This clone has a handful of counts. The chain uses TRBV5-1 and TRBJ2-7; 9 bases align to TRBD1. Trimming cost V 1 base and J 5 bases; bases outside gene matches: 1. The CDR3 contains 13 residues. Germline lookup yields CDR1 SGHRS and CDR2 YFSETQ. The CDR3 region has the DNA TGCGCCAGCAGCTTGACAGGGGGCAACGAGCAGTACTTC. Amino acid sequence: CASSLTGGNEQYF.

This clone has just one count. V usage is TRBV7-2 and J usage is TRBJ2-7, with D possibly matching TRBD1 (6 bases). Trimming took 2 bases from V and 3 from J, leaving 11 bases between them. CDR3 length: 14 amino acids. Germline V lookup: CDR1 SGHTA, CDR2 FQGNSA. CDR3 loop: CASSLRDTDYEQYF. In DNA, the CDR3 is TGTGCCAGCAGCTTACGGGACACAGACTACGAGCAGTACTTC.

The gene calls are TRBV28 and TRBJ1-2; D might be TRBD1 (6 bases). Looked up from germline, CDR1 is MDHEN and CDR2 is SYDVKM. V was trimmed by 5 bases and J by 5 bases, leaving 21 bases between them. The CDR3 length is 16 residues. Written as DNA, the CDR3 is TGTGCCAGCAGTGACGCCGACAGGACCCAAAGATATGGCTACACCTTC. Protein sequence: CASSDADRTQRYGYTF.

The J gene is TRBJ2-2, the V gene TRBV2; D is unresolved. This CDR3 is built from 13 residues. The V and J ends lost 5 bases and 3 bases respectively, with 7 bases between them. Germline V gene lookup returns CDR1 SNHLY and CDR2 FYNNEI. DNA of the CDR3: TGTGCCAGCAGTTATTCCCACACCGGGGAGCTGTTTTTT. It codes for CASSYSHTGELFF.

The chain is built from TRBV11-2 and TRBJ2-2; 7 positions agree with TRBD1. Trimming cost V 0 bases and J 2 bases; bases outside gene matches: 3. Germline V gives CDR1 SGHAT, CDR2 FQNNGV. CDR3 size: 16 residues. CDR3: CASSLEGGSNTGELFF. The CDR3 region has the DNA TGTGCCAGCAGCTTAGAAGGGGGCAGTAACACCGGGGAGCTGTTTTTT.

The chain carries TRBV6-2 or TRBV6-3 and TRBJ2-7; the match to TRBD1 covers 8 bases. V dropped 4 bases and J dropped 0; count of bases not matched to a gene: 5. CDR3 length: 15 residues. Germline V gene data show CDR1 as MNHEY and CDR2 as SVGEGT. In DNA, the CDR3 is TGTGCCAGCAGTTGGGGACAGGAGAGCTCCTACGAGCAGTACTTC. Translation: CASSWGQESSYEQYF.

The V gene is TRBV6-5, the J gene TRBJ1-4, with a tentative D call TRBD1 (5 bases). Germline V gene sequence: CDR1 MNHEY, CDR2 SVGAGI. The CDR3 has 14 residues. V was trimmed by 1 base and J by 8 bases, leaving 11 bases between them. The CDR3 DNA follows: TGTGCCAGCAGTTACTGGCAGGGTGAGGAAAAACTGTTTTTT. Its protein is CASSYWQGEEKLFF.

This rearrangement joins TRBV5-1 to TRBJ1-1; perhaps TRBD1 as D (6 bases). CDR3 length equals 16 residues. The germline gives CDR1 SGHRS, CDR2 YFSETQ. The V gene lost 4 bases and the J gene lost 0 bases, with 16 bases spanning the gap. DNA of the CDR3: TGCGCCAGCAGCCGCCCCGACAGGACTCTGAACACTGAAGCTTTCTTT. Translation: CASSRPDRTLNTEAFF.

J is TRBJ1-1 and V is TRBV6-5; D remains ambiguous. Germline V gene sequence: CDR1 MNHEY, CDR2 SVGAGI. With 2 bases removed from V and 4 bases from J, the gap between germline ends came to 14 bases. This CDR3 comprises 15 residues. The DNA for the CDR3 is TGTGCCAGCAGTTACAGCGGGGTACGCGGCACTGAAGCTTTCTTT. Protein product: CASSYSGVRGTEAFF.

CDR3: CASSPTGNTIYF. The CDR3 DNA is TGTGCCAGTAGCCCGACAGGAAACACCATATATTTT. This sequence joins TRBV19 and TRBJ1-3; D is uncertain. The V end lost 6 bases, the J end lost 4 bases, and 7 bases lay between the germline ends. Germline-derived CDR1 and CDR2 are LNHDA and SQIVND (reference sequence). The CDR3 extends over 12 amino acids.

There are a few counts of this clone. The chain is built from TRBV5-5 and TRBJ1-1; D is uncertain. The V end lost 1 base, the J end lost 0 bases, and 4 bases lay between the germline ends. Germline V CDR1 and CDR2: SGHKS, YYEKEE (reference sequence). The CDR3 is 13 residues long. In DNA form, the CDR3 reads TGTGCCAGCAGCTTGCCTCTGAACACTGAAGCTTTCTTT. It yields the protein CASSLPLNTEAFF.